Reported below is one TCR beta chain. This record belongs to a study of control samples from healthy donors and cancer patients. Assay used: immunoSEQ multiplex PCR; TCRdb lists only in-frame clones, some missing. Among approximately 140,000 clones listed, approximately 94% were seen once. The germline V and J ends were trimmed by 0 bases and 0 bases, with 14 bases remaining between them. The V gene's germline CDR1 is MNHEY and CDR2 SMNVEV (reference sequence). The CDR3 covers 17 residues. The rearrangement joins TRBV27 to TRBJ1-2, with D possibly TRBD1 on 5 matching bases. The sequenced sample consisted of blood. This receptor was obtained from a man between 35 and 55 years old in good health. The CDR3 loop reads CASSLSTGYGTNYGYTF. For the CDR3, the DNA is TGTGCCAGCAGTTTATCAACAGGTTACGGAACTAACTATGGCTACACCTTC.